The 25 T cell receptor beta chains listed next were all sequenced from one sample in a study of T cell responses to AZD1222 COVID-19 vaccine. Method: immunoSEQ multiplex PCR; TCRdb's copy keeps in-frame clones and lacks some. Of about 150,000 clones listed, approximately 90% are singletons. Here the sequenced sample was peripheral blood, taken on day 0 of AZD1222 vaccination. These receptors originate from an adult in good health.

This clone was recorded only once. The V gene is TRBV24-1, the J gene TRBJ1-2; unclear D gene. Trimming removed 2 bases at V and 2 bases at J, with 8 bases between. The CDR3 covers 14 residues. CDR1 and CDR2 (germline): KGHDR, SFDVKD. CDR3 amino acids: CATSDSSENYGYTF. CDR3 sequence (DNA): TGTGCCACCAGTGATTCCTCGGAGAACTATGGCTACACCTTC.

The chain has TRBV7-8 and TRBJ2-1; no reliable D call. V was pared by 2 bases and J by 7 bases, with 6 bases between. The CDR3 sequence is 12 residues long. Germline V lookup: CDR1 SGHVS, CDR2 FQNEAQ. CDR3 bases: TGTGCCAGCAGCTTATCTTCTAATGAGCAGTTCTTC. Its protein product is CASSLSSNEQFF.

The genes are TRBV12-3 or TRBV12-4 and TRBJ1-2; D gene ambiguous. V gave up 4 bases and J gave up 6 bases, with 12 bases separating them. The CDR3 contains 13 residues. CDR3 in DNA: TGTGCCAGCAGTTACCTCAGAATAGATGGCTACACCTTC. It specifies CASSYLRIDGYTF.

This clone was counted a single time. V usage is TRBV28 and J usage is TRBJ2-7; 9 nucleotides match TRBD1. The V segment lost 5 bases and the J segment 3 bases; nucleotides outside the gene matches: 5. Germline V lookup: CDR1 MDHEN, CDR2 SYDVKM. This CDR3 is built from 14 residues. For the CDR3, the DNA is TGTGCCAGCAGTCGGGGACAGGGATTCTACGAGCAGTACTTC. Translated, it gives CASSRGQGFYEQYF.

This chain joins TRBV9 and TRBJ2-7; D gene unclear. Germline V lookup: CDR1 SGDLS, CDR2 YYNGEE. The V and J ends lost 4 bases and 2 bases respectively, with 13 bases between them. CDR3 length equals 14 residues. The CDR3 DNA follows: TGTGCCAGCAGCCCTCCTTTGGGCGCCTACGAGCAGTACTTC. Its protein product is CASSPPLGAYEQYF.

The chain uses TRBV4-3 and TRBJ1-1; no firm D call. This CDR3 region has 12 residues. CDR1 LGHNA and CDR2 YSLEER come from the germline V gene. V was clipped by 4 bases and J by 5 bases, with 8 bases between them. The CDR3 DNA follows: TGCGCCAGCAGCCCCCAAGGAACTGAAGCTTTCTTT. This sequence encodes CASSPQGTEAFF.

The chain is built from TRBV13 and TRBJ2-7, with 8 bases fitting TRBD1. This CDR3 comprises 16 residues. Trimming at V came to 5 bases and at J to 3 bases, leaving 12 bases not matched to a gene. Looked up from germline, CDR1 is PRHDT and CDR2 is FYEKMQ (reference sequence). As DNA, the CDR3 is TGTGCCAGCAGCAGAGGCCCCGGACAGGGTTTCTACGAGCAGTACTTC. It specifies CASSRGPGQGFYEQYF.

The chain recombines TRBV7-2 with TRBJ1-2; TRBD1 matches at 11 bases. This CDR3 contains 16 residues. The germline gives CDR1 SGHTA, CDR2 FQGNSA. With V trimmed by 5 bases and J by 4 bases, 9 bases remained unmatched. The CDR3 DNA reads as TGTGCCAGCAGCGTCGGGACAGGGGGGAGAGGCTATGGCTACACCTTC. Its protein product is CASSVGTGGRGYGYTF.

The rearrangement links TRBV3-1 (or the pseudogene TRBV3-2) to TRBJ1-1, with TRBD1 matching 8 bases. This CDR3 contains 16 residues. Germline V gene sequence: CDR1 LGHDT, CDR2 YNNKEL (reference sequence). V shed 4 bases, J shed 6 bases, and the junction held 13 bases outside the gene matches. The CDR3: CASSRRFFGQGAEAFF. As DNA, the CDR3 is TGTGCCAGCAGCCGCCGGTTCTTCGGACAGGGCGCTGAAGCTTTCTTT.

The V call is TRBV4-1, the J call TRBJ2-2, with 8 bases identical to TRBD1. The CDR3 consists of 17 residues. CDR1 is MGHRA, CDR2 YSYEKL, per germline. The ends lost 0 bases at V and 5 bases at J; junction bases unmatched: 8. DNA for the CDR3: TGCGCCAGCAGCCAAGAAAGGCAGGGGGCGAGGACCGGGGAGCTGTTTTTT. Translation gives CASSQERQGARTGELFF.

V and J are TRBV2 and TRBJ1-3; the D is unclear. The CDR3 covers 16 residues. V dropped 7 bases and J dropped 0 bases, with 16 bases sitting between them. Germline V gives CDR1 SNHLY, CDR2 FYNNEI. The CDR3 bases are TGTGCCAGCACCCTATTTGGGAGCTTCTCTGGAAACACCATATATTTT. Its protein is CASTLFGSFSGNTIYF.

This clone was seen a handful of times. DNA of the CDR3: TGTGCCAGCAGTTGGACTAGCGGGCCGAACACCGGGGAGCTGTTTTTT. Its protein is CASSWTSGPNTGELFF. The chain combines TRBV27 with TRBJ2-2; 11 nucleotides match TRBD2. The V segment lost 4 bases and the J segment 0 bases; nucleotides outside the gene matches: 1. The germline gives CDR1 MNHEY, CDR2 SMNVEV (reference sequence). The CDR3 has 16 residues.

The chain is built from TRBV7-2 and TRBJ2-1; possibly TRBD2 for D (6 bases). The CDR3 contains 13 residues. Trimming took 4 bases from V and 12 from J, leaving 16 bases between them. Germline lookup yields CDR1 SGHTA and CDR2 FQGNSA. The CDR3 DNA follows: TGTGCCAGCAGCTCCCACGAGGTCGGGGGGCAGTTCTTC. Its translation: CASSSHEVGGQFF.

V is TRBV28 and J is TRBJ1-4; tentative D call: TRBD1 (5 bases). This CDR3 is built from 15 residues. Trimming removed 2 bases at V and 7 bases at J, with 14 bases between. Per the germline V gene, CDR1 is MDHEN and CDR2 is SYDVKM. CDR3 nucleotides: TGTGCCAGCAGTTTAATCGGGGAGGGGCGTGAAAAACTGTTTTTT. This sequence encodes CASSLIGEGREKLFF.

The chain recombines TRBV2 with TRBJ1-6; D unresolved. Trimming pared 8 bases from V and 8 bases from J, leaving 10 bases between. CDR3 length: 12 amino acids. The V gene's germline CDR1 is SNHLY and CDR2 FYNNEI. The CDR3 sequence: CASGPLDSPLHF. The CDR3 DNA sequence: TGTGCCAGCGGGCCTCTGGATTCACCCCTCCACTTT.

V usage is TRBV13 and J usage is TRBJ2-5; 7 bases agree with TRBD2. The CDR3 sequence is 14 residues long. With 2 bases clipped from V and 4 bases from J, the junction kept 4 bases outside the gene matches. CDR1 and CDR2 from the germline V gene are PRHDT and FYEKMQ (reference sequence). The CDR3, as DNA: TGTGCCAGCAGCTTAAGGACTAGTTCAGAGACCCAGTACTTC. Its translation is CASSLRTSSETQYF.

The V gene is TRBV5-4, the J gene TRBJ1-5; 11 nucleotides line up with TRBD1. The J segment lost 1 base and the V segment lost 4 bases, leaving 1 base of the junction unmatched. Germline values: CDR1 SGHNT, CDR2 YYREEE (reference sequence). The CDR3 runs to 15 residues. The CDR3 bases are TGTGCCAGCAGCCGGGACAGGGGGAGCAATCAGCCCCAGCATTTT. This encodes CASSRDRGSNQPQHF.

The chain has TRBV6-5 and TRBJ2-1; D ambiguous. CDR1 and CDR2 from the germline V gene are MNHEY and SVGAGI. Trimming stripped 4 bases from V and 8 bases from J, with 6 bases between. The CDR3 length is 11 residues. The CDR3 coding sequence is TGTGCCAGCAGTTTCGCAGATGAGCAGTTCTTC. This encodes CASSFADEQFF.

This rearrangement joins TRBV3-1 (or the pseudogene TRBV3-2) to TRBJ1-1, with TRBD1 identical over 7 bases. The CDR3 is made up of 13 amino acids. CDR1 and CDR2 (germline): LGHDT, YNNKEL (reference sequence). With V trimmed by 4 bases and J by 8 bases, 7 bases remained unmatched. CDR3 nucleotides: TGTGCCAGCAGCCTGACTGAGACAGGGGAAGCTTTCTTT. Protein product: CASSLTETGEAFF.

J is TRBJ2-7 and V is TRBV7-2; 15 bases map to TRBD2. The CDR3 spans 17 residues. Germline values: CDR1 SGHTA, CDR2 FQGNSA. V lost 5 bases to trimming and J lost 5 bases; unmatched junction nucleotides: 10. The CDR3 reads CASSPWVGTSGRNEQYF. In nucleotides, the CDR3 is TGTGCCAGCAGCCCATGGGTGGGGACTAGCGGGAGGAACGAGCAGTACTTC.

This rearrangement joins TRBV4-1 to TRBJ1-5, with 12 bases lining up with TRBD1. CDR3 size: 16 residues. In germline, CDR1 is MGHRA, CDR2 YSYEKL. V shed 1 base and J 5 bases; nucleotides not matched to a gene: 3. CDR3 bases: TGCGCCAGCAGCCAAGTTGGGACAGGGGGCGATCAGCCCCAGCATTTT. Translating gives CASSQVGTGGDQPQHF.

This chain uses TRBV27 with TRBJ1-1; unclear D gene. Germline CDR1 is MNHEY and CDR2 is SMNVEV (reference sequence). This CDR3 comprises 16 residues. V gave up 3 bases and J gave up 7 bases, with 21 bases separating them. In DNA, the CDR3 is TGTGCCAGCAGTTTTATTTCGGATCGCGTGCGGGGTGAAGCTTTCTTT. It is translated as CASSFISDRVRGEAFF.

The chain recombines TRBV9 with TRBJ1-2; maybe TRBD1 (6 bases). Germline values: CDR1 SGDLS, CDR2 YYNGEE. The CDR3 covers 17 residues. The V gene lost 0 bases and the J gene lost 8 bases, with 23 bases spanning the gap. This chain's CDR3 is CASSVAWTVAHERGYTF. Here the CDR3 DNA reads TGTGCCAGCAGCGTAGCTTGGACAGTGGCCCATGAGAGGGGCTACACCTTC.

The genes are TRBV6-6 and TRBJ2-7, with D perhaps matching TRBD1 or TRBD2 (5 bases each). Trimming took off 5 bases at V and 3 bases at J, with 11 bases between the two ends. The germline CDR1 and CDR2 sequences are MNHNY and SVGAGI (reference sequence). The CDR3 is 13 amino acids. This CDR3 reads CASSPGALYEQYF. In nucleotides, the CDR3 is TGTGCCAGCAGTCCCGGGGCCCTCTACGAGCAGTACTTC.

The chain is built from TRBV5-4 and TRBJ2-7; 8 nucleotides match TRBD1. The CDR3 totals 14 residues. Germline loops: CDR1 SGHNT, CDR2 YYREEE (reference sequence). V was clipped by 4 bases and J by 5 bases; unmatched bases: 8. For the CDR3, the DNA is TGTGCCAGCAGCCCTACAGGGGGAGAAGACGAGCAGTACTTC. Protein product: CASSPTGGEDEQYF.